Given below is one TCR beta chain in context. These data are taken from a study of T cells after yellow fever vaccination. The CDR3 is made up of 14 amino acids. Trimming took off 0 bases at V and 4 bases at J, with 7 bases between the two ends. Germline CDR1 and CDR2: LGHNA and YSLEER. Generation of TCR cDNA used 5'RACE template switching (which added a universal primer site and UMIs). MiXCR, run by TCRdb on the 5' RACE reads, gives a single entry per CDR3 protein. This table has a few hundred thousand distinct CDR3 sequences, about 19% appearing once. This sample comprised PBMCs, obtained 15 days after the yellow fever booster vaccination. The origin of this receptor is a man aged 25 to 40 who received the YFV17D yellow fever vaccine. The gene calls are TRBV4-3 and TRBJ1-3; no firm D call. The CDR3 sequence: CASSQETYGNTIYF. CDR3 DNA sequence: TGCGCCAGCAGCCAAGAGACGTACGGAAACACCATATATTTT.